This TCR beta chain was identified during a study of control samples from healthy donors and cancer patients. This clone was found once. Trimming took off 3 bases at V and 6 bases at J, with 7 bases between the two ends. The CDR3 has 12 amino acids. The repertoire was sequenced with immunoSEQ multiplex PCR; TCRdb's copy has only in-frame clones and lacks some. The sample lists 70,000 to 80,000 clones, 80% to 90% occurring once. The chain recombines TRBV12-3 or TRBV12-4 with TRBJ2-3; a possible D gene is TRBD2 (5 bases). The sample was PBMCs. This sequence originates from a woman in her sixties with head and neck cancer. The chain's CDR3 is CASSFSGDTQYF. As DNA, the CDR3 is TGTGCCAGCAGTTTCAGCGGTGATACGCAGTATTTT.